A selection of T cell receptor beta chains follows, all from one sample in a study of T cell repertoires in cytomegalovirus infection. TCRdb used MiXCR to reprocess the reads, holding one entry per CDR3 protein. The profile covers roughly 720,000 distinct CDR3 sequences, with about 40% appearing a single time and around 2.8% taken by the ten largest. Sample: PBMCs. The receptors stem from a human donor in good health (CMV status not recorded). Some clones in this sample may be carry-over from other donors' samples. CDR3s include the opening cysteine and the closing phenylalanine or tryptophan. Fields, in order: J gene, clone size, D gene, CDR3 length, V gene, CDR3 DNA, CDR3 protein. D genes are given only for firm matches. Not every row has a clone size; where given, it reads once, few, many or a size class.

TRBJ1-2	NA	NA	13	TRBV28	TGTGCCAGCAGTCCGGGGGCGGGGAGAGGCTACACCTTC	CASSPGAGRGYTF
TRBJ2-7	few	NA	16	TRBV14	TGTGCCAGCAGCCACCCCGGACCCTTTGGGCGGCACGAGCAGTACTTC	CASSHPGPFGRHEQYF
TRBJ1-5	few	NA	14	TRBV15	TGTGCCACCAGCAGGGACAGTGGCAATCAGCCCCAGCATTTT	CATSRDSGNQPQHF
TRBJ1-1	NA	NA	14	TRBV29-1	TGCAGCGTTGTGCGCCCGGGGGCAAACACTGAAGCTTTCTTT	CSVVRPGANTEAFF
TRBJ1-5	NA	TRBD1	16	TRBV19	TGTGCCAGTAGTAGACAGGGGAGAGACGGGAATCAGCCCCAGCATTTT	CASSRQGRDGNQPQHF
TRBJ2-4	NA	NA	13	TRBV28	TGTGCCAGCAGCCACGTAGGGGTGGACATTCAGTACTTC	CASSHVGVDIQYF
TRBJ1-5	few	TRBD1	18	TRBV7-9	TGTGCCAGCAGCTTAGTTACAGGGGCCCTGGTAGGCAATCAGCCCCAGCATTTT	CASSLVTGALVGNQPQHF
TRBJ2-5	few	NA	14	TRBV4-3	TGCGCCAGCAGCCCTGGTGGGTCCCTAGAGACCCAGTACTTC	CASSPGGSLETQYF
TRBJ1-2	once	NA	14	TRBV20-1	TGCAGTGCACCTCCCCGGGGACGGGGCTATGGCTACACCTTC	CSAPPRGRGYGYTF
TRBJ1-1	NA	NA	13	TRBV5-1	TGCGCCAGCAGCTTGCCAGGGAGGGTCGAAGCTTTCTTT	CASSLPGRVEAFF
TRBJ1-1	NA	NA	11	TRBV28	TGTGCCACCGAGGGGAACACTGAAGCTTTCTTT	CATEGNTEAFF
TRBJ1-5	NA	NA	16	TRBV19	TGTGCCAGTGGCACCCGAAAAGGAGGGTATAATCAGCCCCAGCATTTT	CASGTRKGGYNQPQHF
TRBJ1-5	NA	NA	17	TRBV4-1	TGTGCCAGCAGCCAAGACGGCCTACAGGGATTCAATCAGCCCCAGCATTTT	CASSQDGLQGFNQPQHF
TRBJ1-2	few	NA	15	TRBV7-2	TGTGCCAGCAGCTTCACGCCGGGCGCTAACTATGGCTACACCTTC	CASSFTPGANYGYTF
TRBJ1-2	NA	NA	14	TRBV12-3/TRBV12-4	TGTGCCAGCAGTTTGGGGACCTCCTACTATGGCTACACCTTC	CASSLGTSYYGYTF
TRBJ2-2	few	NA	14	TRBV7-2	TGTGCCAGCAGCCGCGACTGGAACACCGGGGAGCTGTTTTTT	CASSRDWNTGELFF
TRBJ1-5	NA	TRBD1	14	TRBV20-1	TGCAGTGCCTCAGACAGGGGGCCCAATCAGCCCCAGCATTTT	CSASDRGPNQPQHF
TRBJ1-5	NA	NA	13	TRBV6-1	TGTGCCAGCAGTTTAGTACCTTATCAGCCCCAGCATTTT	CASSLVPYQPQHF
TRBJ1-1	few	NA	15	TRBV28	TGTGCCAGCAGTCCTTTCTTGGGCATTGACACTGAAGCTTTCTTT	CASSPFLGIDTEAFF
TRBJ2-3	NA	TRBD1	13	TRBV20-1	TGCAGTGCTGAAACAGGGGGCGCGGATACGCAGTATTTT	CSAETGGADTQYF
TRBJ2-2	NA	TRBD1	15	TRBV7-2	TGTGCCAGCAGGACCGGGACAGGGGACACCGGGGAGCTGTTTTGG	CASRTGTGDTGELFW
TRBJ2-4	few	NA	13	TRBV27	TGTGCCAGCAGCCTAAAGGGGGGGGGCCTTCAGTACTTC	CASSLKGGGLQYF
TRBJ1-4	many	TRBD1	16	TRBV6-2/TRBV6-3	TGTGCCAGCAGTTACTCTCCGGGACAGATTAATGAAAAACTGTTTTTT	CASSYSPGQINEKLFF
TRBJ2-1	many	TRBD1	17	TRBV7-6	TGTGCCAGCAGCCCGGGGCCAGGGGGAGTATCCTACAATGAGCAGTTCTTC	CASSPGPGGVSYNEQFF
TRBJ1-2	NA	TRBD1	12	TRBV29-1	TGCAGCGTCGTAAGAGGGGACAGGGACTACACCTTC	CSVVRGDRDYTF
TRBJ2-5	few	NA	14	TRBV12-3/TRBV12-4	TGTGCCAGCAGTTTCCTACGAAGCCAAGAGACCCAGTACTTC	CASSFLRSQETQYF
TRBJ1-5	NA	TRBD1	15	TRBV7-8	TGTGCCAGCAGCTTAAGGGCAGGGGGTAATCAGCCCCAGCATTTT	CASSLRAGGNQPQHF
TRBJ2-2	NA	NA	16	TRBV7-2	TGTGCCAGCAGCTCCGTCCGGGGGAAAGGCACCGGGGAGCTGTTTTTT	CASSSVRGKGTGELFF
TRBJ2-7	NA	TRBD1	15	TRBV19	TGTGCCAGTACCCTGGGAGGGACAGGGAGCTACGAGCAGTACTTC	CASTLGGTGSYEQYF
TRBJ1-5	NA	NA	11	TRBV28	TGTGCCAGCGGAGGGTTCGAGCCCCAGCATTTT	CASGGFEPQHF
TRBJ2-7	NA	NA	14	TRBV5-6	TGTGCCAGCAGCACCCGGGTCCTCTCCTACGAGCAGTACTTT	CASSTRVLSYEQYF
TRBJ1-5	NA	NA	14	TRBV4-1	TGCGCCAGCAGCCAACAGGATAGCAATCAGCCCCAGCATTTT	CASSQQDSNQPQHF
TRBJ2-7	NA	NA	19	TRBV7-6	TGTGCCAGCAGCTTTGTCCCCCCCGCGATAGCGGGCCAAGGGGGAGAGCAGTACTTC	CASSFVPPAIAGQGGEQYF
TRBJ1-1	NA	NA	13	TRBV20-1	TGCAGTGCTAGAGGGGCTCGCTCTAATGAAGCTTTCTTT	CSARGARSNEAFF
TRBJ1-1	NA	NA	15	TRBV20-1	TGCAGTGCTAGGAACCGACGGGTCCTGAACACTGAAGCTTTCTTT	CSARNRRVLNTEAFF
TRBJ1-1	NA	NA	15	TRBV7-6	TGTGCCAGCAGTCCTCGCCCGGCCCCCGGCACTGAAGCTTTCTTT	CASSPRPAPGTEAFF
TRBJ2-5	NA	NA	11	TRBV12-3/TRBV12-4	TGTGCCAGCAAGTTCGGAGAGACCCAGTACTTC	CASKFGETQYF
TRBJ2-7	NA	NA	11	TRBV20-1	TGCAGTGCTAGAGTAAGGGAACCCTTGTACTTC	CSARVREPLYF
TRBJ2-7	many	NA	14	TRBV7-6	TGTGCCAGCAGCTTACGGACTCAGGCCCACGAGCAGTACTTC	CASSLRTQAHEQYF
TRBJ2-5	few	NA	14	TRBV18	TGTGCCAGCTCACCACCGTGGGGGTTTGAGACCCAGTACTTC	CASSPPWGFETQYF
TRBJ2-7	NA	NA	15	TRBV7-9	TGTGCCAGCAGCTCAAAATCGGGGCGTCTCTACGAGCAGTACTTC	CASSSKSGRLYEQYF
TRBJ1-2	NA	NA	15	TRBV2	TGTGCCAGCAGTGATGATGGGGTTGAAAACTATGGCTACACCTTC	CASSDDGVENYGYTF
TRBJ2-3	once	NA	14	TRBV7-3	TGTGCCAGCAGCCATGGGGGACGCCCAGATACGCAGTATTTT	CASSHGGRPDTQYF
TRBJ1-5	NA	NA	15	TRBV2	TGTGCCAGCAGTGAAAACCCAGGGGCCAGTCAGCCCCAGCATTTT	CASSENPGASQPQHF
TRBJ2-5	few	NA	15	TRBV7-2	TGTGCCAGCAGCCCTCGGACAGATTTCCAAGAGACCCAGTACTTC	CASSPRTDFQETQYF
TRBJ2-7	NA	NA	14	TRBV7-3	TGTGCCAGCAGCTTAACGGCGTCCGGGGTCGAGCAGTACTTC	CASSLTASGVEQYF
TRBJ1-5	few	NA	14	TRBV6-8	TGTGCCAGCAGGGTTGTCCTACGAAATCAGCCCCAGCATTTT	CASRVVLRNQPQHF
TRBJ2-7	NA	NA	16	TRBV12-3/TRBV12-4	TGTGCCAGCAGTTTATTAAGTCTCGAATCCTCCTACGAGCAGTACTTC	CASSLLSLESSYEQYF
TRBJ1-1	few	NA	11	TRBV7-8	TGTGCCAGCCAGGATTACACTGAAGCTTTCTTT	CASQDYTEAFF
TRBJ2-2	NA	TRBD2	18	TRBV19	TGTGCCAGTAGTCCTAGAGCTAGCGGGAGAGGAATGGCCGGGGAGCTGTTTTTT	CASSPRASGRGMAGELFF
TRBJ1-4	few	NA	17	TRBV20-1	TGCAGTGCTAGAGATCTTCGGACCGTGGGGCCCCGCGAAAAACTGTTTTTT	CSARDLRTVGPREKLFF